The 29 T cell receptor beta chains listed next were all sequenced from one sample in a study of T cells after yellow fever vaccination. TCRdb ran MiXCR on the 5' RACE reads and lists one entry per CDR3 protein. The data contain hundreds of thousands of distinct CDR3 sequences, around 19% of them seen just once; the ten biggest clones take up 18%. Material: PBMCs, obtained before the yellow fever booster vaccination. These receptors came from a man between 18 and 29 years old who received the YFV17D yellow fever vaccine.

This clonotype was counted between two and nine times. The rearrangement uses TRBV7-6 and TRBJ2-5; D is undetermined. The CDR3 has 14 residues. Germline CDR1 reads SGHVS; CDR2 reads FNYEAQ. The V gene lost 2 bases and the J gene lost 0 bases, with 7 bases spanning the gap. CDR3 region: CASSLLGNQETQYF. As DNA, the CDR3 is TGTGCCAGCAGCTTATTGGGTAACCAAGAGACCCAGTACTTC.

The chain couples TRBV9 to TRBJ2-2; D is unresolved. V was clipped by 4 bases and J by 4 bases, with 11 bases between them. The CDR3 runs to 14 residues. Germline values: CDR1 SGDLS, CDR2 YYNGEE. CDR3 in amino acids: CASSLRHPTGELFF. CDR3 nucleotides: TGTGCCAGCAGCTTACGTCACCCCACCGGGGAGCTGTTTTTT. Drawing the rest from reference TRBV9 and TRBJ2-2, the complete variable domain is DSGVTQTPKHLITATGQRVTLRCSPRSGDLSVYWYQQSLDQGLQFLIQYYNGEERAKGNILERFSAQQFPDLHSELNLSSLELGDSALYFCASSLRHPTGELFFGEGSRLTVL.

This clonotype was detected only a few times. The genes are TRBV7-9 and TRBJ1-6, with D perhaps matching TRBD1 (6 bases). This CDR3 comprises 15 residues. Germline V gene sequence: CDR1 SEHNR, CDR2 FQNEAQ (reference sequence). The V gene lost 4 bases and the J gene lost 7 bases, with 14 bases spanning the gap. CDR3 nucleotide sequence: TGTGCCAGCAGCTCGAACAGGGAGAGGAATTCACCCCTCCACTTT. It is translated as CASSSNRERNSPLHF.

This chain links TRBV20-1 with TRBJ2-7, with a tentative D call TRBD2 (6 bases). V lost 3 bases to trimming and J lost 0 bases, with 9 bases between them. Germline CDR1 and CDR2: DFQATT and SNEGSKA (reference sequence). The CDR3 is 13 residues long. The CDR3 is CSARKGGSYEQYF. The CDR3 DNA is TGCAGTGCTAGGAAGGGAGGCTCCTACGAGCAGTACTTC.

V and J are TRBV7-9 and TRBJ1-2; D remains ambiguous. V was shortened by 3 bases and J by 3 bases, with 11 bases between the two germline ends. Germline CDR1 is SEHNR and CDR2 is FQNEAQ (reference sequence). CDR3 length equals 14 residues. The CDR3 sequence is CASSFRIEDYGYTF. For the CDR3, the DNA is TGTGCCAGCAGCTTCAGGATCGAGGACTATGGCTACACCTTC.

This rearrangement joins TRBV7-9 to TRBJ2-3; D is uncertain. Trimming took off 1 base at V and 2 bases at J, with 10 bases between the two ends. The CDR3 runs 15 residues. Germline-derived CDR1 and CDR2 are SEHNR and FQNEAQ (reference sequence). This CDR3 is CASSLDLGYTDTQYF. The CDR3 nucleotides read TGTGCCAGCAGCTTAGATCTAGGGTACACAGATACGCAGTATTTT.

This clonotype was observed a few times. This chain joins TRBV7-9 and TRBJ1-1, with D uncertain. From germline, CDR1 is SEHNR and CDR2 FQNEAQ (reference sequence). The CDR3 is made up of 13 amino acids. Trimming pared 6 bases from V and 1 base from J, leaving 9 bases between. This CDR3 reads CASRFEGNTEAFF. The CDR3 region has the DNA TGTGCCAGCAGGTTTGAAGGGAACACTGAAGCTTTCTTT.

The V call is TRBV5-1, the J call TRBJ2-3, with 8 bases lining up with TRBD2. After removal of 4 bases from V and 6 bases from J, the junction contained 13 bases not matched to a gene. Germline V gene data show CDR1 as SGHRS and CDR2 as YFSETQ. The CDR3 spans 16 residues. DNA for the CDR3: TGCGCCAGCAGCCGGAGATCGGGACTAGTTTTCGATACGCAGTATTTT. Protein product: CASSRRSGLVFDTQYF.

The V call is TRBV11-3, the J call TRBJ1-2; D gene uncertain. Germline-derived CDR1 and CDR2 are SGHNT and YENEEA. The V and J ends lost 6 bases and 4 bases respectively, with 18 bases between them. There are 15 residues in the CDR3. CDR3 sequence: CASSSLQNLRYGYTF. Written as DNA, the CDR3 is TGTGCCAGCAGTTCTCTACAGAATCTGCGCTATGGCTACACCTTC.

This clonotype appeared a few times. V is TRBV20-1 and J is TRBJ2-3, with 10 nucleotides matching TRBD1. The V segment lost 3 bases and the J segment 7 bases; nucleotides outside the gene matches: 16. This CDR3 is 17 amino acids long. Germline V gene sequence: CDR1 DFQATT, CDR2 SNEGSKA (reference sequence). This chain's CDR3 is CSASETPGTGAWNTQYF. DNA for the CDR3: TGCAGTGCTAGCGAGACTCCCGGGACAGGGGCTTGGAATACGCAGTATTTT.

This clonotype has more than one count but fewer than ten. Here the CDR3 DNA reads TGCGCCAGCCGACAGGGTCCGGGCAATGAGCAGTTCTTC. It codes for CASRQGPGNEQFF. V is TRBV5-1 and J is TRBJ2-1; 7 positions agree with TRBD1. V was clipped by 7 bases and J by 6 bases; unmatched bases: 7. This CDR3 region has 13 residues. CDR1 SGHRS and CDR2 YFSETQ come from the germline V gene.

This chain uses TRBV5-1 with TRBJ2-7; 10 bases align to TRBD2. The CDR3 is made up of 14 amino acids. The V gene's germline CDR1 is SGHRS and CDR2 YFSETQ. J lost 4 bases, V lost 4 bases, and 5 bases had no gene match. The CDR3 sequence is CASSLAGDYYEQYF. In DNA, the CDR3 is TGCGCCAGCAGCCTAGCGGGGGACTATTACGAGCAGTACTTC.

The V and J genes are TRBV20-1 and TRBJ2-7, with D perhaps assigned TRBD1 or TRBD2 (5 bases each). Between the trimmed V and J ends, which lost 1 base and 4 bases, there was a span of 8 bases. The CDR3 has 12 amino acids. Per germline, CDR1 DFQATT and CDR2 SNEGSKA (reference sequence). CDR3 DNA sequence: TGCAGTGCTAGAGGGGACCTATACGAGCAGTACGTC. It codes for CSARGDLYEQYV.

V usage is TRBV5-8 and J usage is TRBJ2-3; 8 positions agree with TRBD2. V lost 3 bases and J lost 5; bases outside the gene matches: 5. CDR1 and CDR2 (germline): SGHTS, YDEGEE. The CDR3 is 14 residues long. The CDR3 DNA follows: TGTGCCAGCAGCTCGGGGGGGCTCATAGATACGCAGTATTTT. Translation: CASSSGGLIDTQYF.

This clonotype was seen a few times. The chain uses TRBV2 and TRBJ1-4; TRBD1 might be the D (6 bases). CDR1 is SNHLY, CDR2 FYNNEI, per germline. The CDR3 consists of 13 residues. V was pared by 6 bases and J by 12 bases, with 17 bases between. As DNA, the CDR3 is TGTGCCAGCAGAGTGGACAGAAATGTAGAACTGTTTTTT. Its translation: CASRVDRNVELFF.

In its sample, this clonotype was seen a few times. The chain combines TRBV12-3 or TRBV12-4 with TRBJ2-7, with 11 bases fitting TRBD2. V dropped 7 bases and J dropped 4; count of bases not matched to a gene: 9. This CDR3 spans 15 amino acids. The CDR3 nucleotides read TGTGCCAGCACCCTGAGACTAGCGGGGTTATACGAGCAGTACTTC. This sequence encodes CASTLRLAGLYEQYF.

This sequence joins TRBV5-6 and TRBJ2-7; 8 nucleotides line up with TRBD1. The CDR3 totals 14 residues. The trim removed 4 bases at V and 2 bases at J, leaving 5 bases unmatched. Germline V gene sequence: CDR1 SGHDT, CDR2 YYEEEE. CDR3 amino acids: CASSPDRATYEQYV. In DNA, the CDR3 is TGTGCCAGCAGCCCGGACAGGGCAACCTACGAGCAGTACGTC.

V gene TRBV20-1 combines with J gene TRBJ2-3; 12 nucleotides agree with TRBD2. The CDR3 consists of 13 residues. V gave up 7 bases and J gave up 5 bases; unmatched junction bases: 4. CDR1 is DFQATT, CDR2 SNEGSKA, per germline (reference sequence). The CDR3 DNA sequence: TGCAGTGGAAGGACTAGCGGGGTAGATACGCAGTATTTT. The encoded protein is CSGRTSGVDTQYF.

V usage is TRBV21-1 and J usage is TRBJ1-5; the D call TRBD1 from the table was never checked on the DNA. TRBV21-1 is noted as a pseudogene. The CDR3 is made up of 15 amino acids. This chain's CDR3 is CARCVGALRNQPQHF. CDR3 nucleotide sequence: TGTGCAAGATGCGTCGGGGCCTTAAGGAATCAGCCCCAGCATTTT.

J is TRBJ2-7 and V is TRBV4-1; D is perhaps TRBD1 (5 bases). The CDR3 spans 15 residues. Germline V lookup: CDR1 MGHRA, CDR2 YSYEKL. V dropped 0 bases and J dropped 2 bases, with 11 bases sitting between them. Here the CDR3 DNA reads TGCGCCAGCAGCCAAGAGCCCGACAGCCCCTACGAGCAGTACTTC. The encoded protein is CASSQEPDSPYEQYF.

The chain is built from TRBV24-1 and TRBJ2-2, with 8 bases identical to TRBD1. The V gene's germline CDR1 is KGHDR and CDR2 SFDVKD. CDR3 length: 16 amino acids. V lost 3 bases and J lost 4; bases outside the gene matches: 6. CDR3 DNA sequence: TGTGCCACCAGTGATGTGGGACAGGCAAGCACCGGGGAGCTGTTTTTT. The encoded protein is CATSDVGQASTGELFF.

This chain joins TRBV6-5 and TRBJ2-1; either TRBD1 or TRBD2 may fit D (5 bases each). The CDR3 totals 16 residues. Germline V CDR1 and CDR2: MNHEY, SVGAGI. Trimming took off 0 bases at V and 2 bases at J, with 11 bases between the two ends. CDR3 nucleotides: TGTGCCAGCAGTTACTCTGTGGGGGATGCCTACAATGAGCAGTTCTTC. Translating gives CASSYSVGDAYNEQFF.

This clonotype was seen a handful of times. The chain combines TRBV14 with TRBJ2-2; 9 bases fit TRBD1. Trimming removed 4 bases from V and 4 bases from J; junction bases left unmatched: 7. CDR3 length: 16 residues. The V gene's germline CDR1 is SGHDN and CDR2 FVKESK. The CDR3 DNA reads TGTGCCAGCAGCCTGCCGGGACAGGGTCGCACCGGGGAGCTGTTTTTT. Its translation: CASSLPGQGRTGELFF.

This clonotype was detected a few times. The CDR3 nucleotides are TGTGCCATCGGGACAGGGTCCGTCTATGGCTACACCTTC. Its protein is CAIGTGSVYGYTF. The chain is built from TRBV12-3 or TRBV12-4 and TRBJ1-2, with 9 positions matching TRBD1. CDR3 length equals 13 residues. Unmatched junction bases numbered 7, after V lost 10 bases and J lost 4 bases.

This clonotype was seen only a few times. V and J are TRBV12-3 or TRBV12-4 and TRBJ2-7; 10 bases map to TRBD1. V was clipped by 6 bases and J by 4 bases; unmatched bases: 9. The CDR3 has 15 amino acids. CDR3 sequence reads: CASSSTGTGVYEQYF. In DNA, the CDR3 is TGTGCCAGCAGCTCAACCGGGACAGGGGTATACGAGCAGTACTTC.

This clonotype has just a few counts. This chain connects TRBV7-7 to TRBJ2-2, with a weak D call TRBD2 (5 bases). The CDR3 totals 12 residues. From germline, CDR1 is SSHAT and CDR2 FNYEAQ (reference sequence). Here the CDR3 reads CATGVDTGELFF. CDR3 coding DNA: TGTGCTACCGGGGTCGACACCGGGGAGCTGTTTTTT.

The CDR3 loop is CASTKTGNTEAFF. The CDR3 DNA sequence: TGTGCCAGCACCAAGACAGGGAACACTGAAGCTTTCTTT. This sequence joins TRBV12-3 or TRBV12-4 and TRBJ1-1; D perhaps matches TRBD1 (6 bases). Trimming stripped 7 bases from V and 1 base from J, with 10 bases between. The CDR3 runs 13 residues.

CDR3 sequence: CAAGSGGKQYV. The CDR3 DNA reads as TGTGCCGCGGGGTCGGGGGGCAAGCAGTACGTC. The chain uses TRBV6-1 and TRBJ2-7; TRBD2 might be the D (7 bases). Trimming took off 11 bases at V and 8 bases at J, with 16 bases between the two ends. The germline gives CDR1 MNHNS, CDR2 SASEGT. This CDR3 comprises 11 residues.

The CDR3 nucleotides are TGTGCCACCAGCAGAGAAGGACTTCTTTATACGCAGTATTTT. Protein product: CATSREGLLYTQYF. This chain connects TRBV15 to TRBJ2-3; tentative D call: TRBD2 (5 bases). The CDR3 is 14 amino acids. The germline V and J ends were trimmed by 0 bases and 7 bases, with 11 bases remaining between them. The germline V gene encodes CDR1 LNHNV and CDR2 YYDKDF (reference sequence).